These T cell receptor beta chains were read from a single sample in a study of blood T cell repertoires in COVID-19. The method was immunoSEQ multiplex PCR; TCRdb's version includes in-frame clones alone and lacks a portion of them. The sample carries fewer than 300,000 clones, 88% recorded once. The sample consisted of peripheral blood. All receptors derive from a woman in her forties who had recovered from COVID-19. Both conserved end residues are part of each CDR3. Each record gives: J gene, D gene, V gene, clone size, CDR3 length, CDR3 protein, CDR3 DNA. The D gene is left open where the match is weak. A row's size may be missing; if present it is once, few, many or a size class.

>TRBJ1-2|TRBD1|TRBV28|.|15
CASSLSPTGSGGYTF
TGTGCCAGCAGTTTATCCCCGACAGGGTCCGGTGGCTACACCTTC
>TRBJ2-3|TRBD2|TRBV19|.|16
CATSGTSGRWADTQYF
TGTGCCACCTCAGGGACTAGCGGGAGGTGGGCAGATACGCAGTATTTT
>TRBJ2-2|.|TRBV6-2/TRBV6-3|.|16
CASSYPFGSNTGELFF
TGTGCCAGCAGTTACCCTTTCGGGAGCAACACCGGGGAGCTGTTTTTT
>TRBJ2-5|TRBD2|TRBV9|.|16
CASSVGASGSGETQYF
TGTGCCAGCAGCGTAGGGGCTAGCGGGAGTGGGGAGACCCAGTACTTC
>TRBJ2-1|TRBD1|TRBV24-1|.|18
CATSDPAKGQSSYNEQFF
TGTGCCACCAGTGACCCAGCTAAGGGACAGAGCTCCTACAATGAGCAGTTCTTC
>TRBJ2-1|TRBD1|TRBV27|.|16
CASNPWTGSSYNEQFF
TGTGCCAGCAACCCATGGACAGGGAGCTCCTACAATGAGCAGTTCTTC
>TRBJ2-1|TRBD2|TRBV7-3|.|14
CASSPAGGYNEQFF
TGTGCCAGCAGCCCAGCGGGAGGCTACAATGAGCAGTTCTTC
>TRBJ1-3|.|TRBV4-3|.|15
CASSQGGGGGNTIYF
TGCGCCAGCAGCCAGGGTGGAGGCGGTGGAAACACCATATATTTT
>TRBJ2-3|.|TRBV9|.|13
CASLGGSTDTQYF
TGTGCCAGCCTGGGAGGAAGCACAGATACGCAGTATTTT
>TRBJ1-4|TRBD1|TRBV30|.|13
CATSTGAGEKLFF
TGTGCCACGTCGACAGGGGCGGGTGAAAAACTGTTTTTT
>TRBJ1-2|TRBD1|TRBV7-2|.|15
CASSLGGTGSYGYTF
TGTGCCAGCAGCTTAGGGGGGACAGGGAGCTATGGCTACACCTTC
>TRBJ2-2|TRBD2|TRBV24-1|.|14
CATSDSGRSGELFF
TGTGCCACCAGCGACAGCGGGAGGTCCGGGGAGCTGTTTTTT
>TRBJ2-3|TRBD2|TRBV12-3/TRBV12-4|.|12
CASTPGGDTQYF
TGTGCCAGCACCCCGGGGGGAGATACGCAGTATTTT
>TRBJ1-5|.|TRBV30|.|18
CAWSGGGLGLYSNQPQHF
TGTGCCTGGAGTGGGGGGGGGCTGGGGCTTTATAGCAATCAGCCCCAGCATTTT
>TRBJ1-1|.|TRBV6-2/TRBV6-3|few|14
CASSYSTGVTEAFF
TGTGCCAGCAGTTATTCGACAGGTGTGACTGAAGCTTTCTTT
>TRBJ1-2|TRBD1|TRBV10-3|.|14
CAIRRDRADYGYTF
TGTGCCATCAGAAGGGACAGGGCTGACTATGGCTACACCTTC
>TRBJ1-1|.|TRBV6-5|.|15
CASSSRVGANTEAFF
TGTGCCAGCAGTTCCAGGGTGGGGGCGAACACTGAAGCTTTCTTT
>TRBJ1-1|.|TRBV5-6|.|16
CASSPPGGTGGTEAFF
TGTGCCAGCAGCCCCCCTGGCGGGACGGGGGGCACTGAAGCTTTCTTT
>TRBJ1-5|TRBD1|TRBV6-5|.|15
CASRPTGTGGQPQHF
TGTGCCAGCAGACCCACCGGGACAGGGGGCCAGCCCCAGCATTTT
>TRBJ1-6|.|TRBV9|.|13
CASGQSGNSPLHF
TGTGCCAGCGGACAGTCCGGTAATTCACCCCTCCACTTT
>TRBJ1-1|.|TRBV5-1|.|15
CASSPEVGANTEAFF
TGCGCCAGCAGCCCGGAGGTGGGGGCGAACACTGAAGCTTTCTTT
>TRBJ2-1|.|TRBV3-1/TRBV3-2|.|13
CASSQDRARGQFF
TGTGCCAGCAGCCAAGATCGGGCCCGGGGGCAGTTCTTC
>TRBJ2-1|TRBD2|TRBV6-4|.|13
CASSTSGYNEQFF
TGTGCCAGCAGCACTAGCGGGTACAATGAGCAGTTCTTC
>TRBJ1-4|.|TRBV29-1|.|12
CSAEGANEKLFF
TGCAGCGCGGAGGGGGCTAATGAAAAACTGTTTTTT
>TRBJ2-2|.|TRBV3-1/TRBV3-2|.|15
CASSPRRGRGGELFF
TGTGCCAGCAGCCCTCGGAGGGGCCGGGGCGGGGAGCTGTTTTTT
>TRBJ2-3|.|TRBV21-1|.|16
CASSGPTSGKTDTQYF
TGTGCCAGCAGCGGCCCGACTAGCGGGAAAACAGATACGCAGTATTTT
>TRBJ1-1|.|TRBV5-1|.|15
CASSLGGRAGTEAFF
TGCGCCAGCAGCTTGGGGGGCCGGGCTGGCACTGAAGCTTTCTTT
>TRBJ1-4|.|TRBV24-1|.|15
CATSDPLGGKEKLFF
TGTGCCACCAGTGACCCCTTGGGGGGGAAAGAAAAACTGTTTTTT
>TRBJ1-3|.|TRBV6-5|.|14
CASSPGHSGNTIYF
TGTGCCAGCAGTCCGGGACACTCTGGAAACACCATATATTTT
>TRBJ2-1|.|TRBV20-1|.|11
CSARWTQEQFF
TGCAGTGCTAGGTGGACACAGGAGCAGTTCTTC
>TRBJ1-2|TRBD1|TRBV24-1|.|15
CATSDWAGAGGGYTF
TGTGCCACCAGTGATTGGGCTGGGGCAGGGGGTGGCTACACCTTC
>TRBJ1-2|TRBD1|TRBV25-1|.|14
CASSTRQGLYGYTF
TGTGCCAGCAGTACCAGACAGGGACTCTATGGCTACACCTTC
>TRBJ2-7|TRBD2|TRBV18|.|17
CASSRGLGAGVSYEQYF
TGTGCCAGCTCACGGGGGTTGGGAGCGGGAGTCTCCTACGAGCAGTACTTC
>TRBJ1-2|.|TRBV10-3|few|14
CAISDGQGSYGYTF
TGTGCCATCAGTGACGGGCAGGGGAGTTATGGCTACACCTTC
>TRBJ2-5|.|TRBV2|.|15
CASSEWGGQRETQYF
TGTGCCAGCAGTGAATGGGGGGGGCAGAGGGAGACCCAGTACTTC
>TRBJ1-1|TRBD1|TRBV7-2|.|15
CASSLGRRGDTEAFF
TGTGCCAGCAGCTTAGGCCGCAGGGGGGACACTGAAGCTTTCTTT
>TRBJ1-4|TRBD1|TRBV15|.|17
CATSRERRDRLHEKLFF
TGTGCCACCAGCAGAGAGAGGAGGGACAGGCTCCATGAAAAACTGTTTTTT
>TRBJ2-3|TRBD2|TRBV19|.|16
CASSRGTSGRAATQYF
TGTGCCAGTAGTAGGGGGACTAGCGGGAGGGCGGCTACGCAGTATTTT
>TRBJ1-4|TRBD1|TRBV6-8|once|16
CASRARQGASCEKLFF
TGTGCCAGCAGGGCCCGACAGGGGGCGTCGTGTGAAAAACTGTTTTTT
>TRBJ2-3|.|TRBV29-1|.|13
CSVPSRITDTQYF
TGCAGCGTTCCGTCCAGAATCACAGATACGCAGTATTTT
>TRBJ2-6|TRBD1|TRBV24-1|.|16
CATGGTGGSGANVLTF
TGTGCCACCGGCGGGACAGGGGGCTCTGGGGCCAACGTCCTGACTTTC
>TRBJ2-1|TRBD2|TRBV7-2|once|18
CASSRWSLAGGPADEQFF
TGTGCCAGCAGCCGGTGGTCCCTAGCGGGAGGGCCGGCGGATGAGCAGTTCTTC
>TRBJ2-4|.|TRBV19|.|15
CASTKGGPAKNIQYF
TGTGCCAGTACCAAAGGTGGGCCGGCCAAAAACATTCAGTACTTC
>TRBJ2-7|.|TRBV9|once|12
CASSPDSYEQYF
TGTGCCAGCAGCCCCGACAGCTACGAGCAGTACTTC
>TRBJ1-5|.|TRBV29-1|.|13
CSVTRGGNQPQHF
TGCAGCGTTACCCGGGGGGGCAATCAGCCCCAGCATTTT
>TRBJ1-2|TRBD1|TRBV11-2|.|15
CASSLTHRGLDGYTF
TGTGCCAGCAGCTTAACACACAGGGGTTTGGACGGCTACACCTTC
>TRBJ1-1|.|TRBV11-2|once|17
CANSPHLGARGDTEAFF
TGTGCCAACAGCCCCCATTTGGGAGCTCGGGGGGACACTGAAGCTTTCTTT
>TRBJ2-1|TRBD2|TRBV7-9|.|16
CASSPKFSGSLNEQFF
TGTGCCAGCAGTCCAAAATTTAGCGGGAGTCTCAATGAGCAGTTCTTC
>TRBJ1-1|.|TRBV18|.|14
CASSPGGPNTEAFF
TGTGCCAGCTCACCCGGGGGGCCGAACACTGAAGCTTTCTTT
>TRBJ1-5|TRBD1|TRBV29-1|.|13
CSASTGGNQPQHF
TGCAGCGCAAGCACAGGGGGCAATCAGCCCCAGCATTTT
>TRBJ2-7|.|TRBV6-4|.|16
CARNPPGAGVLLEQYF
TGTGCCAGGAACCCCCCCGGGGCAGGGGTACTCCTCGAGCAGTACTTC
>TRBJ1-2|.|TRBV12-3/TRBV12-4|.|10
CASSFGRVSF
TGTGCCAGCAGCTTCGGCAGGGTATCCTTC